Shown below are 16 T cell receptor beta chains from a single sample sequenced in a study of identical twins. TCRdb analysed the 5' RACE reads with MiXCR anew, one entry per CDR3 protein. Counted here are under 900,000 distinct CDR3 sequences, around a sixth occurring once; the ten biggest clones make up around 13%. The data were also submitted as part of a second study, on T cells expressing NK-cell markers.

Material for sequencing was PBMCs. The receptors derive from a woman aged 18-30 years in good health.

This clonotype was found a few times. V and J are TRBV5-1 and TRBJ2-3; D is undetermined. Trimming took 0 bases from V and 2 from J, leaving 7 bases between them. The germline V gene has CDR1 SGHRS and CDR2 YFSETQ. CDR3 length: 14 residues. CDR3 amino acids: CASSLVDFTDTQYF. As DNA, the CDR3 is TGCGCCAGCAGCTTGGTCGATTTCACAGATACGCAGTATTTT.

The sample holds many counts of this clonotype. The chain employs TRBV12-3 or TRBV12-4 and TRBJ2-2, with TRBD2 as a possible D gene (5 bases). This CDR3 has 13 residues. The ends were cut back, 8 bases at V and 4 bases at J, with 11 bases in the middle. CDR3 bases: TGTGCCAGCGAGACGGGATTCACCGGGGAGCTGTTTTTT. Translated, it gives CASETGFTGELFF.

This clonotype was counted once. The chain recombines TRBV20-1 with TRBJ2-7; D not certain. Germline V gene lookup returns CDR1 DFQATT and CDR2 SNEGSKA (reference sequence). The CDR3 is 16 amino acids. V was pared by 0 bases and J by 0 bases, with 15 bases between. CDR3 residues: CSARDQGQAYSYEQYF. In nucleotides, the CDR3 is TGCAGTGCTAGAGATCAAGGTCAGGCTTACTCCTACGAGCAGTACTTC.

This clonotype was seen a handful of times. The chain combines TRBV7-2 with TRBJ2-5, with D perhaps assigned TRBD1 or TRBD2 (6 bases each). V lost 4 bases, J lost 4 bases, and 16 bases lay in between. This CDR3 is built from 15 residues. CDR1 is SGHTA and CDR2 is FQGNSA in the germline V gene. The CDR3 DNA is TGTGCCAGCAGCTCCTGGGGGGCCCAAGGAGAGACCCAGTACTTC. Translation: CASSSWGAQGETQYF.

There are a few counts of this clonotype. The V call is TRBV7-2, the J call TRBJ2-3; D remains unclear. This CDR3 has 16 residues. In germline, CDR1 is SGHTA, CDR2 FQGNSA. Trimming took off 0 bases at V and 3 bases at J, with 13 bases between the two ends. The CDR3 loop is CASSLARRYLTDTQYF. CDR3 DNA sequence: TGTGCCAGCAGCTTAGCGCGGCGGTATTTGACAGATACGCAGTATTTT.

This clonotype occurred a few times. The chain recombines TRBV10-3 with TRBJ2-2; 10 bases align to TRBD2. The germline V gene encodes CDR1 ENHRY and CDR2 SYGVKD. J gave up 4 bases and V 5 bases, and 4 bases lay outside the gene matches. The length of the CDR3 is 15 residues. This CDR3 reads CAISPQREGTGELFF. The CDR3 coding sequence is TGTGCCATCAGTCCACAGCGGGAGGGCACCGGGGAGCTGTTTTTT.

This clonotype was seen only a few times. V gene TRBV20-1 combines with J gene TRBJ2-3; 7 bases match TRBD2. V shed 3 bases, J shed 3 bases, and the junction held 6 bases outside the gene matches. This CDR3 region has 14 residues. From germline, CDR1 is DFQATT and CDR2 SNEGSKA (reference sequence). The DNA of the CDR3 is TGCAGTGCTAGTGGGGGGGATACGACAGATACGCAGTATTTT. Its protein is CSASGGDTTDTQYF.

This clonotype was observed a single time. The rearrangement uses TRBV6-1 and TRBJ2-3; TRBD2 matches 14 bases. V trimming: 5 bases; J trimming: 2 bases; junction bases outside the gene matches: 12. The CDR3 runs 19 residues. CDR1 and CDR2 (germline): MNHNS, SASEGT. CDR3 sequence reads: CASSRGQGLAGDLTDTQYF. The CDR3 region has the DNA TGTGCCAGCAGTCGGGGACAGGGACTAGCGGGAGACCTCACAGATACGCAGTATTTT.

The chain couples TRBV5-1 to TRBJ2-2, with 9 bases that match TRBD2. The V and J ends lost 4 bases and 3 bases, in that order; junction bases with no gene match: 7. From germline, CDR1 is SGHRS and CDR2 YFSETQ. This CDR3 has 16 amino acids. The CDR3 loop is CASSQLAGRDTGELFF. DNA of the CDR3: TGCGCCAGCAGCCAACTAGCGGGTCGGGACACCGGGGAGCTGTTTTTT.

The rearrangement joins TRBV20-1 to TRBJ2-7, with D possibly being TRBD1 (6 bases). The CDR3 is 13 amino acids. Trimming stripped 6 bases from V and 0 bases from J, with 12 bases between. The germline CDR1 and CDR2 sequences are DFQATT and SNEGSKA (reference sequence). CDR3 amino acids: CSALGASSYEQYF. The CDR3 region has the DNA TGCAGTGCCCTGGGGGCGTCCTCCTACGAGCAGTACTTC.

The chain couples TRBV20-1 to TRBJ1-1; D is unresolved. This CDR3 contains 11 residues. The V gene lost 0 bases and the J gene lost 7 bases, with 6 bases spanning the gap. CDR1 is DFQATT and CDR2 is SNEGSKA in the germline V gene (reference sequence). CDR3 sequence: CSARDFLEAFF. CDR3 in DNA: TGCAGTGCTAGAGATTTCCTTGAAGCTTTCTTT.

The chain recombines TRBV20-1 with TRBJ2-1, with a possible D match to TRBD1 (6 bases). The CDR3 covers 13 residues. CDR1 and CDR2 (germline): DFQATT, SNEGSKA (reference sequence). V shed 2 bases and J shed 4 bases, with 9 bases lying between them. CDR3 protein: CSARRDNYNEQFF. In DNA form, the CDR3 reads TGCAGTGCTAGAAGGGACAATTACAATGAGCAGTTCTTC.

The chain couples TRBV28 to TRBJ2-7; TRBD1 or TRBD2 may be the D gene (5 bases each). The CDR3 sequence is 19 residues long. Per germline, CDR1 MDHEN and CDR2 SYDVKM. Trimming stripped 1 base from V and 2 bases from J, with 24 bases between. The DNA for the CDR3 is TGTGCCAGCAGTTTATATTCAGGTCTGGGGCTAGCTGTCGCCTACGAGCAGTACTTC. The encoded protein is CASSLYSGLGLAVAYEQYF.

This clonotype was detected a few times. The chain employs TRBV3-1 and TRBJ2-5; D unresolved. The CDR3 covers 14 residues. CDR1 is LGHDT and CDR2 is YNNKEL in the germline V gene (reference sequence). V lost 6 bases to trimming and J lost 3 bases, with 14 bases between them. CDR3 coding DNA: TGTGCCAGCAGGACCACTCCCGGCAAAGAGACCCAGTACTTC. This gives the protein CASRTTPGKETQYF.

This chain links TRBV15 with TRBJ1-6; TRBD1 aligns across 8 bases. Losses at the gene ends were 3 bases for V and 10 bases for J; bases not matched to a gene: 5. The CDR3 is 14 residues long. Germline assignment: CDR1 LNHNV and CDR2 YYDKDF (reference sequence). The CDR3 nucleotides are TGTGCCACCAGCAGGGGGACAGGAGACTCACCCCTCCACTTT. Translation: CATSRGTGDSPLHF.

This CDR3 reads CASTSDRGLGGYTF. The DNA for the CDR3 is TGTGCCAGCACTTCAGACAGGGGTTTGGGGGGCTACACCTTC. This sequence joins TRBV5-5 and TRBJ1-2, with 8 bases matching TRBD1. The length of the CDR3 is 14 residues. CDR1 and CDR2 from the germline V gene are SGHKS and YYEKEE (reference sequence). V was pared by 6 bases and J by 8 bases, with 12 bases of the junction left unmatched. Variable domain in full (rest from reference TRBV5-5 and TRBJ1-2): DAGVTQSPTHLIKTRGQQVTLRCSPISGHKSVSWYQQVLGQGPQFIFQYYEKEERGRGNFPDRFSARQFPNYSSELNVNALLLGDSALYLCASTSDRGLGGYTFGSGTRLTVV.